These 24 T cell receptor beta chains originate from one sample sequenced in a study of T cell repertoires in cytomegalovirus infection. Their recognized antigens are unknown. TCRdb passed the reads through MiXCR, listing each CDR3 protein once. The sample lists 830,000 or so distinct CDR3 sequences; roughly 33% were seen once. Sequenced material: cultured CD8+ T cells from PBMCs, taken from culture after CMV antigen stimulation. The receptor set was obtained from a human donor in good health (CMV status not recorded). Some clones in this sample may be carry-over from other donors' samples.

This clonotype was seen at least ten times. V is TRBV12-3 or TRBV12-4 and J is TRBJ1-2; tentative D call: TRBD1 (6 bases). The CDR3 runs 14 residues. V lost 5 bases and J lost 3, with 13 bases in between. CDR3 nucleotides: TGTGCCAGCAGTCCCATGACAGGACACTATGGCTACACCTTC. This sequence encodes CASSPMTGHYGYTF.

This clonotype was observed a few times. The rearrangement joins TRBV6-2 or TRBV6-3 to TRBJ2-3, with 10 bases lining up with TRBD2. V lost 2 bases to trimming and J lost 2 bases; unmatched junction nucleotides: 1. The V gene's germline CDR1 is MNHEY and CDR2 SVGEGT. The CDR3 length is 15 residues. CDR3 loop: CASSYSGGDTDTQYF. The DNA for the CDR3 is TGTGCCAGCAGTTACAGCGGGGGGGACACAGATACGCAGTATTTT.

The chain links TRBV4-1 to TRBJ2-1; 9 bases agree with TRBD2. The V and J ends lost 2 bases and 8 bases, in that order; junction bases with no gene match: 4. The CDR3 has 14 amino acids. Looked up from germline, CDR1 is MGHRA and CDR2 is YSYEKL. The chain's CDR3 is CASSQRTSEDEQFF. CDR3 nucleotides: TGCGCCAGCAGCCAACGGACTAGCGAAGATGAGCAGTTCTTC.

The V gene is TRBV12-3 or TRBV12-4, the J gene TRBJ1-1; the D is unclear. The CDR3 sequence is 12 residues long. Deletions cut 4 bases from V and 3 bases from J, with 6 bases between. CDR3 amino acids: CASSSHDTEAFF. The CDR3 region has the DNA TGTGCCAGCAGTTCCCATGACACTGAAGCTTTCTTT.

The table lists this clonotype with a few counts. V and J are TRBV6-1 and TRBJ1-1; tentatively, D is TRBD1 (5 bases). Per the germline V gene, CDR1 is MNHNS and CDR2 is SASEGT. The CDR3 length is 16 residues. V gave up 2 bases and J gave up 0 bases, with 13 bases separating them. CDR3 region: CASSEYPGNMNTEAFF. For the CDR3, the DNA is TGTGCCAGCAGTGAATATCCAGGGAACATGAACACTGAAGCTTTCTTT.

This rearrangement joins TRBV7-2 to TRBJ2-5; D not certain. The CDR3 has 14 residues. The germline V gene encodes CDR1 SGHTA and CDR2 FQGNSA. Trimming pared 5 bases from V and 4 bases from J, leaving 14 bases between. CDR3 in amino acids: CASSPFGILETQYF. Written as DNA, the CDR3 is TGTGCCAGCAGCCCCTTCGGCATATTAGAGACCCAGTACTTC.

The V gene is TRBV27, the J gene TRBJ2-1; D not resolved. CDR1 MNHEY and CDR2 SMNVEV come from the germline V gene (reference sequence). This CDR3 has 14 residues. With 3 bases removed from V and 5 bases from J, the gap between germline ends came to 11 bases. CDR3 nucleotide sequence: TGTGCCAGCAGTTTGGGGAAGAGAAACAATGAGCAGTTCTTC. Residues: CASSLGKRNNEQFF.

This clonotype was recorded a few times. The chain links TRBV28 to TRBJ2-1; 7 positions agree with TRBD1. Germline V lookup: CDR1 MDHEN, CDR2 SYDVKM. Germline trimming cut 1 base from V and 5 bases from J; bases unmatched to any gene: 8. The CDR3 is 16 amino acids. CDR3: CASSLFAGGIDNEQFF. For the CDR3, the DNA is TGTGCCAGCAGTTTATTTGCAGGGGGTATTGACAATGAGCAGTTCTTC.

CDR3: CASSPGQGPHEQFF. In DNA form, the CDR3 reads TGTGCCAGCAGCCCGGGACAGGGTCCGCATGAGCAGTTCTTC. The rearrangement uses TRBV5-5 and TRBJ2-1; TRBD1 matches 9 bases. Germline V gene lookup returns CDR1 SGHKS and CDR2 YYEKEE (reference sequence). The CDR3 runs 14 residues. V lost 4 bases, J lost 8 bases, and 7 bases stayed unmatched.

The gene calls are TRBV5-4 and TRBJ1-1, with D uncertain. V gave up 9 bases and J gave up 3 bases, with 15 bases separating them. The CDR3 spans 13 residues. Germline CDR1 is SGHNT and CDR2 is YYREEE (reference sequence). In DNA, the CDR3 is TGTGCCACCCGGACCCGAGGGTACACTGAAGCTTTCTTT. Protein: CATRTRGYTEAFF.

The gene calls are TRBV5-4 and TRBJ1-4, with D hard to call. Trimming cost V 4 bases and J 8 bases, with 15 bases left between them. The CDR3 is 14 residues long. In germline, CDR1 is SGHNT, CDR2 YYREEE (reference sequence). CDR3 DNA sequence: TGTGCCAGCAGCGCTCCGGGAAGAGAAGAAAAACTGTTTTTT. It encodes CASSAPGREEKLFF.

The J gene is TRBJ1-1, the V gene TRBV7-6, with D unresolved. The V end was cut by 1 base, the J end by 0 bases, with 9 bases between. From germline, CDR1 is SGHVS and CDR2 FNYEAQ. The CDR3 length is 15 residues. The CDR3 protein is CASSLGSYLNTEAFF. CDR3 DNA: TGTGCCAGCAGCTTAGGCTCGTACTTGAACACTGAAGCTTTCTTT. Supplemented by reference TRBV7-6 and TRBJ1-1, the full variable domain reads GAGVSQSPRYKVTKRGQDVALRCDPISGHVSLYWYRQALGQGPEFLTYFNYEAQQDKSGLPNDRFSAERPEGSISTLTIQRTEQRDSAMYRCASSLGSYLNTEAFFGQGTRLTVV.

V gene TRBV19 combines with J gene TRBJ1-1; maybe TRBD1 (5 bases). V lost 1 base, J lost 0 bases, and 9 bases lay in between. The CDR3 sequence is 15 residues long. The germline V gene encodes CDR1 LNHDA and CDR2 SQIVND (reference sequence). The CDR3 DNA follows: TGTGCCAGTAGTATAGCGGAGGGACTGAACACTGAAGCTTTCTTT. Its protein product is CASSIAEGLNTEAFF.

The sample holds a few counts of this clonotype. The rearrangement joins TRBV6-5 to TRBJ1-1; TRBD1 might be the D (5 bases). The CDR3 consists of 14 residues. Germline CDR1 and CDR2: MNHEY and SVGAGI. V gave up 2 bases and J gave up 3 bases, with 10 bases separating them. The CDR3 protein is CASSYKQVYTEAFF. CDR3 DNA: TGTGCCAGCAGTTACAAACAGGTCTACACTGAAGCTTTCTTT.

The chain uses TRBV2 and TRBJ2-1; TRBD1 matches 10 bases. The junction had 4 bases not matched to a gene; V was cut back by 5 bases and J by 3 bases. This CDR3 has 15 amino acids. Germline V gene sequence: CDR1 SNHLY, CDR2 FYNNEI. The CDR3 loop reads CASSPTGGNYNEQFF. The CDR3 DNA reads TGTGCCAGCAGTCCGACAGGGGGCAACTACAATGAGCAGTTCTTC.

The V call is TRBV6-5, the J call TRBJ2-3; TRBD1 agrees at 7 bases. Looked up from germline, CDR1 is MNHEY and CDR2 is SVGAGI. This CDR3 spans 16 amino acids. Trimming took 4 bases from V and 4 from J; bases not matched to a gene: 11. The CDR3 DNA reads TGTGCCAGCAGTTTCATCGTCGAGGGACAGTCAGATACGCAGTATTTT. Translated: CASSFIVEGQSDTQYF.

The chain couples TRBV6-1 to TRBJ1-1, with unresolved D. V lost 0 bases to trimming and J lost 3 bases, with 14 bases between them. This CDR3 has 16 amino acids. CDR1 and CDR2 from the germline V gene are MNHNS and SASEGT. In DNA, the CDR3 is TGTGCCAGCAGTGAAGCGATAGCCTGGAGGGACACTGAAGCTTTCTTT. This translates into CASSEAIAWRDTEAFF.

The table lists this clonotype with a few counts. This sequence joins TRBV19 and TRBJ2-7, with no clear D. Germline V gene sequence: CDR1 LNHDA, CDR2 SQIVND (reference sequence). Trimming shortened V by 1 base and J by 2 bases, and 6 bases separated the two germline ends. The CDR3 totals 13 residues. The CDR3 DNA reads TGTGCCAGTAGTATAGGCAGAACCTACGAGCAGTACTTC. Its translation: CASSIGRTYEQYF.

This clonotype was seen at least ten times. The CDR3 bases are TGTGCCAGCAGCTTTGCCCCCAGCGGGACTGGAAATGAGCAGTTCTTC. Amino acid sequence: CASSFAPSGTGNEQFF. The chain links TRBV7-9 to TRBJ2-1, with 7 positions matching TRBD2. The V segment lost 3 bases and the J segment 7 bases; nucleotides outside the gene matches: 12. Per germline, CDR1 SEHNR and CDR2 FQNEAQ (reference sequence). There are 16 residues in the CDR3.

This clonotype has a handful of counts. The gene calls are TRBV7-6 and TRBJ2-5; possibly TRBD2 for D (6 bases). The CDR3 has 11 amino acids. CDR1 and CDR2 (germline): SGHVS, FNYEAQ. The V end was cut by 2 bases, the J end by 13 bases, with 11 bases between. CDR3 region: CASSLTSPPYF. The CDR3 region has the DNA TGTGCCAGCAGCTTAACTAGCCCGCCGTACTTC.

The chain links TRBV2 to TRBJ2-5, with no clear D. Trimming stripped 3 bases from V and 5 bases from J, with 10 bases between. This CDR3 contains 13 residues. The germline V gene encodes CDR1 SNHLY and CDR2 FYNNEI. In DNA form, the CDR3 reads TGTGCCAGCAGTGATTGGGCCGGGGAGACCCAGTACTTC. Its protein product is CASSDWAGETQYF.

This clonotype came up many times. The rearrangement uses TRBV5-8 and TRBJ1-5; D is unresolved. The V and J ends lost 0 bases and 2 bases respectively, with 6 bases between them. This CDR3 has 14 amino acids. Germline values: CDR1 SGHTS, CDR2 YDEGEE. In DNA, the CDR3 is TGTGCCAGCAGCTTGGAAGAGGGCAATCAGCCCCAGCATTTT. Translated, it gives CASSLEEGNQPQHF.

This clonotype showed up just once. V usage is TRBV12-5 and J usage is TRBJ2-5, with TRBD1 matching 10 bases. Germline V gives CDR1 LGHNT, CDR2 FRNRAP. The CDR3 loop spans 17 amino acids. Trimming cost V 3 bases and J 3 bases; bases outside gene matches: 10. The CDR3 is CASGFQTPGQGEETQYF. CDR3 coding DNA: TGTGCTAGTGGTTTCCAAACCCCAGGACAGGGGGAAGAGACCCAGTACTTC.

In DNA, the CDR3 is TGTGCCATCAGAACCCTACAGGGGAGAGGCACAGATACGCAGTATTTT. It is translated as CAIRTLQGRGTDTQYF. This rearrangement joins TRBV10-3 to TRBJ2-3; TRBD1 matches at 7 bases. CDR1 is ENHRY and CDR2 is SYGVKD in the germline V gene. The CDR3 extends over 16 amino acids. V was pared by 6 bases and J by 1 base, with 10 bases of the junction left unmatched.